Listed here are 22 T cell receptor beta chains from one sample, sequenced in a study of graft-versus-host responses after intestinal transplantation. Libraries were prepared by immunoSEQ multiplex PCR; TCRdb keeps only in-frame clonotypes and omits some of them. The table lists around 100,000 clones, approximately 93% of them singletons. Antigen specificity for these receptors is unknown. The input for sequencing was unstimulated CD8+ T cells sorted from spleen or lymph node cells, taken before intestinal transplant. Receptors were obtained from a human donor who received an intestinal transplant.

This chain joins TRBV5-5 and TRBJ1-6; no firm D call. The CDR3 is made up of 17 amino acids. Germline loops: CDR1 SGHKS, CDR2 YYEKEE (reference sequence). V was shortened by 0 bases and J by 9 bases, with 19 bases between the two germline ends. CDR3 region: CASSLEGPDLGISPLHF. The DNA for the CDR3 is TGTGCCAGCAGCTTGGAAGGACCGGACTTGGGAATTTCACCCCTCCACTTT.

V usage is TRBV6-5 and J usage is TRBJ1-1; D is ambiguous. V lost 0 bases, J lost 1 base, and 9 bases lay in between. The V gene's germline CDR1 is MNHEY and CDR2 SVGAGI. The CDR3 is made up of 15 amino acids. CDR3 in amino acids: CASSYSIGQNTEAFF. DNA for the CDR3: TGTGCCAGCAGTTACTCGATAGGGCAGAACACTGAAGCTTTCTTT.

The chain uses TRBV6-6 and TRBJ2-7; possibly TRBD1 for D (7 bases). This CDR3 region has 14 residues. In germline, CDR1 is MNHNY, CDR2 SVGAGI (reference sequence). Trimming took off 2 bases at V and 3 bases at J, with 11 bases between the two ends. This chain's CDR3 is CASSYGQGGYEQYF. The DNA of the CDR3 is TGTGCCAGCAGTTACGGTCAGGGGGGCTACGAGCAGTACTTC.

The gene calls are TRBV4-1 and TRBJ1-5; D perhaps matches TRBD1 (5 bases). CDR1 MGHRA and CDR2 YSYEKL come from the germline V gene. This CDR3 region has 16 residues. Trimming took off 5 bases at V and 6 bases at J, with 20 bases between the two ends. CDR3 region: CASSAPNQGPRQPQHF. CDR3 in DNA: TGCGCCAGCAGCGCACCGAATCAGGGTCCGCGTCAGCCCCAGCATTTT.

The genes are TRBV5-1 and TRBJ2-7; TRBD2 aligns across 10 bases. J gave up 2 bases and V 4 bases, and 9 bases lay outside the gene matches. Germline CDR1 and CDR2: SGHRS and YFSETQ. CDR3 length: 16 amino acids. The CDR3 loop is CASSAGPSGGTYEQYF. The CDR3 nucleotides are TGCGCCAGCAGCGCCGGGCCTAGCGGGGGAACCTACGAGCAGTACTTC. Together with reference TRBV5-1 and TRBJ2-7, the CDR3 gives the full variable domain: KAGVTQTPRYLIKTRGQQVTLSCSPISGHRSVSWYQQTPGQGLQFLFEYFSETQRNKGNFPGRFSGRQFSNSRSEMNVSTLELGDSALYLCASSAGPSGGTYEQYFGPGTRLTVT.

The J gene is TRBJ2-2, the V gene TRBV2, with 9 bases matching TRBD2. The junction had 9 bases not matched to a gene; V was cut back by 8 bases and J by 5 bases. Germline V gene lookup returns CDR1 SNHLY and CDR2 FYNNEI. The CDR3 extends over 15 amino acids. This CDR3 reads CASSTAGGLTGELFF. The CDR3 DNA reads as TGTGCCAGCTCCACGGCGGGGGGGTTAACCGGGGAGCTGTTTTTT.

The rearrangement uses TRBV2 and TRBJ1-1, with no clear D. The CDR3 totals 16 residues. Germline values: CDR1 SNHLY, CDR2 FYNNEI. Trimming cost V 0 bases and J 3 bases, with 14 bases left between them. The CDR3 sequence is CASSEARERQDTEAFF. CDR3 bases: TGTGCCAGCAGTGAAGCGCGTGAACGGCAAGACACTGAAGCTTTCTTT.

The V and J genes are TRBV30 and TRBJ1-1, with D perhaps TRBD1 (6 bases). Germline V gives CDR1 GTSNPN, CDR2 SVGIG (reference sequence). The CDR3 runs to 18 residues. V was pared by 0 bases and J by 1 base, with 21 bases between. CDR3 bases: TGTGCCTGGAGTGTATGGGTTTGGCGGGGGGCGGGGAACACTGAAGCTTTCTTT. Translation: CAWSVWVWRGAGNTEAFF. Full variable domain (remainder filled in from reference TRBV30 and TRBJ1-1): SQTIHQWPATLVQPVGSPLSLECTVEGTSNPNLYWYRQAAGRGLQLLFYSVGIGQISSEVPQNLSASRPQDRQFILSSKKLLLSDSGFYLCAWSVWVWRGAGNTEAFFGQGTRLTVV.

CDR3 region: CATRTDLAGNEQFF. CDR3 DNA sequence: TGTGCCACCCGAACCGATCTAGCTGGCAATGAGCAGTTCTTC. The chain links TRBV2 to TRBJ2-1, with D possibly being TRBD2 (5 bases). CDR1 is SNHLY, CDR2 FYNNEI, per germline. CDR3 size: 14 residues. The V gene lost 10 bases and the J gene lost 6 bases, with 19 bases spanning the gap.

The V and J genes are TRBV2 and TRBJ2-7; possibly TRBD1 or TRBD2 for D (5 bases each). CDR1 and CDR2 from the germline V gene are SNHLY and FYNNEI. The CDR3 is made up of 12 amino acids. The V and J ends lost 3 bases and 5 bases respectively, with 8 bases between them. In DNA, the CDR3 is TGTGCCAGCAGTGACCGGGGCAACGAGCAGTACTTC. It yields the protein CASSDRGNEQYF.

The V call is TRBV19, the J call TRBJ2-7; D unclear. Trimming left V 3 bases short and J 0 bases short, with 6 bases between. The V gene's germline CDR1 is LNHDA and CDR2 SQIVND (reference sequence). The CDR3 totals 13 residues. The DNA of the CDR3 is TGTGCCAGTAGTATCTCGGTCTCCTACGAGCAGTACTTC. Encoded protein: CASSISVSYEQYF.

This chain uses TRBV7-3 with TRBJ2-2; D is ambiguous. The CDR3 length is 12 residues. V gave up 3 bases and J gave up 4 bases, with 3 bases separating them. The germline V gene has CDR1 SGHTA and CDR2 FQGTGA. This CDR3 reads CASSFSTGELFF. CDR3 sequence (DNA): TGTGCCAGCAGCTTTAGCACCGGGGAGCTGTTTTTT. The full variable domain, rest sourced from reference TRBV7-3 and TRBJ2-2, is GAGVSQTPSNKVTEKGKYVELRCDPISGHTALYWYRQSLGQGPEFLIYFQGTGAADDSGLPNDRFFAVRPEGSVSTLKIQRTERGDSAVYLCASSFSTGELFFGEGSRLTVL.

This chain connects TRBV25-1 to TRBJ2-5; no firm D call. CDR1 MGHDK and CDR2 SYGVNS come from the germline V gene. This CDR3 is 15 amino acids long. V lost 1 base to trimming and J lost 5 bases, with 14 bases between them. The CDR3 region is CASSELRTYQETQYF. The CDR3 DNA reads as TGTGCCAGCAGTGAATTGAGAACGTATCAGGAGACCCAGTACTTC. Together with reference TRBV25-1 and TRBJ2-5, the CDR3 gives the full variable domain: EADIYQTPRYLVIGTGKKITLECSQTMGHDKMYWYQQDPGMELHLIHYSYGVNSTEKGDLSSESTVSRIRTEHFPLTLESARPSHTSQYLCASSELRTYQETQYFGPGTRLLVL.

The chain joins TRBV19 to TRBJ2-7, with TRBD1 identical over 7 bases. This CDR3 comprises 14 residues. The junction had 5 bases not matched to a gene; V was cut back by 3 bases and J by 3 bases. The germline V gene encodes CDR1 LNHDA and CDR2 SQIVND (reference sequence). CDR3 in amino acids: CASSIGQAGYEQYF. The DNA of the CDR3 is TGTGCCAGTAGTATTGGACAGGCGGGCTACGAGCAGTACTTC.

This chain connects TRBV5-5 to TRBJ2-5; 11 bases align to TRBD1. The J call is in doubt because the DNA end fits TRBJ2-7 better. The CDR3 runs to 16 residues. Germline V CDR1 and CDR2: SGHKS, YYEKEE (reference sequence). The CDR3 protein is CASSSFWGQGVYEQYF. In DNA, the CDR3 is TGTGCCAGCAGCTCGTTTTGGGGACAGGGGGTTTACGAGCAGTACTTC.

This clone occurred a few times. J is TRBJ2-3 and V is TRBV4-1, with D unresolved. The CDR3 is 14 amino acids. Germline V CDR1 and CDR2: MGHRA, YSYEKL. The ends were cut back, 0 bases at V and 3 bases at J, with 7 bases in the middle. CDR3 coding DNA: TGCGCCAGCAGCCAAGACTTAGGGACAGATACGCAGTATTTT. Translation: CASSQDLGTDTQYF.

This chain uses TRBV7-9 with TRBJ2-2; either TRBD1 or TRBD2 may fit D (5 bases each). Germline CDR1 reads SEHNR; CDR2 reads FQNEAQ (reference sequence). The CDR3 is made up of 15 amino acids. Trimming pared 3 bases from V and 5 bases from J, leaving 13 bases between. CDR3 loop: CASSFPGSGTGELFF. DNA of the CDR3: TGTGCCAGCAGCTTCCCAGGGAGTGGGACCGGGGAGCTGTTTTTT. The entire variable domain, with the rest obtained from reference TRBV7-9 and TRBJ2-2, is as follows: DTGVSQNPRHKITKRGQNVTFRCDPISEHNRLYWYRQTLGQGPEFLTYFQNEAQLEKSRLLSDRFSAERPKGSFSTLEIQRTEQGDSAMYLCASSFPGSGTGELFFGEGSRLTVL.

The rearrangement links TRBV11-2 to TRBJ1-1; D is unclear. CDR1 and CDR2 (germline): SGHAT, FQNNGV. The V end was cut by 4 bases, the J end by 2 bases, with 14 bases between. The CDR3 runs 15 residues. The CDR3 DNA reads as TGTGCCAGCAGCTCGCCCCACGGGCTCAACACTGAAGCTTTCTTT. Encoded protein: CASSSPHGLNTEAFF. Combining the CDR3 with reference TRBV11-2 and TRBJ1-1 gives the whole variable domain EAGVAQSPRYKIIEKRQSVAFWCNPISGHATLYWYQQILGQGPKLLIQFQNNGVVDDSQLPKDRFSAERLKGVDSTLKIQPAKLEDSAVYLCASSSPHGLNTEAFFGQGTRLTVV.

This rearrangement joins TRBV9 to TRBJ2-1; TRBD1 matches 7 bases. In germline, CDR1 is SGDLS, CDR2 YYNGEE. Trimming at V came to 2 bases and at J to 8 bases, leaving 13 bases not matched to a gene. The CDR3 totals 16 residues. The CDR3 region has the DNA TGTGCCAGCAGCGTTGCGAGGGGGCGGACGTTCCATGAGCAGTTCTTC. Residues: CASSVARGRTFHEQFF.

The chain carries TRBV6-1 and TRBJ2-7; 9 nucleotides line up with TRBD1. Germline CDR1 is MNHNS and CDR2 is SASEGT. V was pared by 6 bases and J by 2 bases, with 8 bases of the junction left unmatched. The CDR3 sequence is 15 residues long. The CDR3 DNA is TGTGCCAGCAGCGTCGAGACAGGGGGGGCCTACGAGCAGTACTTC. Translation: CASSVETGGAYEQYF.

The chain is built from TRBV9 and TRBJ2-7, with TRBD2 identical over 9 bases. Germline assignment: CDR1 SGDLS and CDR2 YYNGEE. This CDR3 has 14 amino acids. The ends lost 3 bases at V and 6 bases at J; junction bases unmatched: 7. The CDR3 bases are TGTGCCAGCAGCGCCACGGGGACTAGCCTCGAGCAGTACTTC. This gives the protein CASSATGTSLEQYF. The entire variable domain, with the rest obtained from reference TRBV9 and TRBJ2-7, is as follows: DSGVTQTPKHLITATGQRVTLRCSPRSGDLSVYWYQQSLDQGLQFLIQYYNGEERAKGNILERFSAQQFPDLHSELNLSSLELGDSALYFCASSATGTSLEQYFGPGTRLTVT.

CDR3 bases: TGTGCCAGTAATCGAGGGCCTGACTCCTACGAGCAGTACTTC. Its protein product is CASNRGPDSYEQYF. The V gene is TRBV19, the J gene TRBJ2-7, with D maybe TRBD2 (5 bases). Germline-derived CDR1 and CDR2 are LNHDA and SQIVND (reference sequence). Trimming pared 7 bases from V and 0 bases from J, leaving 13 bases between. This CDR3 region has 14 residues.